The entry that follows covers one TCR beta chain sequence. Under the authors' procedure: Researchers report that nucleated cell counts were estimated from reference gene primer amplification. The table came from immunoSEQ multiplex PCR; TCRdb's copy has only in-frame clones and leaves some out. V and J calls and clone size come straight from that table; D and trimming were deduced from the DNA. The profile shows about 100,000 clones, 80% to 90% of them singletons. This specimen comes from a study of blood T cell repertoires in COVID-19. Turning to the study itself: Samples representing acute and convalescent COVID-19 were sourced from the United States, Italy and Spain.

CDR1 GTSNPN and CDR2 SVGIG come from the germline V gene (reference sequence). This CDR3 has 12 amino acids. Between the trimmed V and J ends, which lost 4 bases and 11 bases, there was a span of 17 bases. This TCR derives from a woman aged 25 to 39 with acute or convalescent COVID-19. The chain carries TRBV30 and TRBJ1-1; D not resolved. Sequenced input: peripheral blood. The CDR3 loop is CAWIPSGSRAFF. The CDR3 region has the DNA TGTGCCTGGATACCCTCCGGGTCGCGGGCTTTCTTT.